This T cell receptor (beta chain) was captured in a study of T cells in Graves' hyperthyroidism and ophthalmopathy. Across the study: Peripheral blood samples were taken at initial diagnosis, prior to any treatment. Overall study findings and caveats: Model predictions of ophthalmopathy came a median approximately 6 months before onset. In simple terms, a model built on 13 V-J features told ophthalmopathy apart from stable hyperthyroidism.

Diagnosing involved the use of clinical symptoms, serum thyroxine and TRAb, thyroid ultrasound and orbital computed tomography. In germline, CDR1 is MNHEY, CDR2 SMNVEV (reference sequence). Trimming cost V 5 bases and J 2 bases; bases outside gene matches: 11. This CDR3 is built from 17 residues. For this clonotype: Its target is unknown.

RNA transcripts yielded amplified TCR beta CDR3 regions. Carried out on the TCR CDR3, a first-round RT-PCR used the HTBI primer set. TCRdb re-derived calls from the multiplex PCR reads in MiXCR, one entry per CDR3 protein. The data show roughly 700,000 distinct CDR3 sequences, approximately 15% seen once. The TCR originated in a man in his forties or fifties with Graves' hyperthyroidism. The chain couples TRBV27 to TRBJ1-5; 8 bases map to TRBD1. Specimen: blood. The CDR3: CASSADRGNRGNQPQHF. In DNA form, the CDR3 reads TGTGCCAGCAGTGCCGACAGGGGAAATAGGGGCAATCAGCCCCAGCATTTT.